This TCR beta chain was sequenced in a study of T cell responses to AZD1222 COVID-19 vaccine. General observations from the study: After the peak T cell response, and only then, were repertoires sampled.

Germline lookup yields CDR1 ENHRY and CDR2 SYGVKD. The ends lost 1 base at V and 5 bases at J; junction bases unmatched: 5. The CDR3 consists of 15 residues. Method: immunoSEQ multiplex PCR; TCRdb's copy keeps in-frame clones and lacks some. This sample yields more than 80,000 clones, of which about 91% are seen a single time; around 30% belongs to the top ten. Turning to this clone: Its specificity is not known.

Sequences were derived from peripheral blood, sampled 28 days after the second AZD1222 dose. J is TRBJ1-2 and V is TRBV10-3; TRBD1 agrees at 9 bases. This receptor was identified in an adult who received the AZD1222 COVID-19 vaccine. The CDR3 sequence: CAISELGQGRYGYTF. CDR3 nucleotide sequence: TGTGCCATCAGTGAGTTGGGACAGGGACGGTATGGCTACACCTTC.